These 26 T cell receptor beta chains share one sample of origin, sequenced in a study of blood T cell repertoires in COVID-19. TCRdb's table, derived via immunoSEQ multiplex PCR, lists solely in-frame clones and lacks some. The table has a few hundred thousand clones, 70% to 90% seen once. What was sequenced was PBMCs or T cells enriched from blood (not recorded which). Receptors were obtained from a woman between 45 and 65 years old who had been exposed to COVID-19.

The rearrangement links TRBV7-3 to TRBJ2-2; 10 nucleotides agree with TRBD2. From germline, CDR1 is SGHTA and CDR2 FQGTGA. The length of the CDR3 is 15 residues. Trimming removed 5 bases from V and 6 bases from J; junction bases left unmatched: 6. CDR3 bases: TGTGCCAGCAGCCCTAGCGGGGGCCTAGCCGGGGAGCTGTTTTTT. Translated: CASSPSGGLAGELFF.

The chain has TRBV11-2 and TRBJ2-1; 7 nucleotides align to TRBD1. Germline V lookup: CDR1 SGHAT, CDR2 FQNNGV. V dropped 6 bases and J dropped 7; count of bases not matched to a gene: 9. The CDR3 sequence is 14 residues long. The DNA for the CDR3 is TGTGCCAGCAGGGACGCGACAGGGAGTAATGAGCAGTTCTTC. It is translated as CASRDATGSNEQFF.

This clone was picked up one time. CDR3 DNA sequence: TGTGCCAGCAGTGAGACACCCAACTCCTACGAGCAGTACTTC. Its protein product is CASSETPNSYEQYF. The V gene is TRBV2, the J gene TRBJ2-7; D remains ambiguous. Germline V CDR1 and CDR2: SNHLY, FYNNEI. Deletions cut 3 bases from V and 0 bases from J, with 9 bases between. The CDR3 contains 14 residues.

The chain carries TRBV5-4 and TRBJ2-1; the match to TRBD2 covers 8 bases. J gave up 8 bases and V 4 bases, and 5 bases lay outside the gene matches. There are 13 residues in the CDR3. CDR1 is SGHNT, CDR2 YYREEE, per germline (reference sequence). The CDR3 DNA is TGTGCCAGCAGCCTGGGACTAGATGATGAGCAGTTCTTC. Translating gives CASSLGLDDEQFF.

DNA for the CDR3: TGTGCCAGCAGCCTTGAGGTTAACACCGGGGAGCTGTTTTTT. This gives the protein CASSLEVNTGELFF. This chain connects TRBV6-4 to TRBJ2-2; D unclear. The CDR3 loop spans 14 amino acids. Trimming took off 6 bases at V and 2 bases at J, with 10 bases between the two ends. Germline CDR1 reads MRHNA; CDR2 reads SNTAGT.

This clone was seen just once. The gene calls are TRBV11-2 and TRBJ2-3; the D gene is possibly TRBD2 (6 bases). Germline CDR1 is SGHAT and CDR2 is FQNNGV. V lost 2 bases to trimming and J lost 0 bases, with 9 bases between them. The CDR3 sequence is 15 residues long. CDR3 bases: TGTGCCAGCAGCTTATTGGGACTTAGCACAGATACGCAGTATTTT. Protein: CASSLLGLSTDTQYF.

The chain employs TRBV19 and TRBJ2-7; 11 positions agree with TRBD1. CDR1 and CDR2 (germline): LNHDA, SQIVND (reference sequence). The CDR3 loop spans 15 amino acids. Trimming took 2 bases from V and 4 from J; bases not matched to a gene: 4. CDR3 nucleotides: TGTGCCAGTAGTATAATCGGACAGGGGGCTTACGAGCAGTACTTC. Protein sequence: CASSIIGQGAYEQYF.

V usage is TRBV7-2 and J usage is TRBJ2-2, with 7 positions matching TRBD1. The CDR3 has 15 amino acids. Germline assignment: CDR1 SGHTA and CDR2 FQGNSA. J gave up 0 bases and V 5 bases, and 3 bases lay outside the gene matches. The CDR3 region is CASSRTGANTGELFF. Here the CDR3 DNA reads TGTGCCAGCAGCCGTACAGGGGCGAACACCGGGGAGCTGTTTTTT.

This clone was seen many times. This chain connects TRBV6-1 to TRBJ1-2; D is ambiguous. Germline assignment: CDR1 MNHNS and CDR2 SASEGT. The CDR3 extends over 14 amino acids. The V and J ends lost 1 base and 8 bases respectively, with 14 bases between them. The CDR3 DNA is TGTGCCAGCAGTGAAGTTGGACTGCCTGCGGGCTACACCTTC. It is translated as CASSEVGLPAGYTF.

The table lists this clone with a count of one. CDR3 region: CASSRPTGSSGNTIYF. CDR3 nucleotide sequence: TGTGCCAGCAGCAGACCAACAGGCTCCTCTGGAAACACCATATATTTT. This chain joins TRBV7-2 and TRBJ1-3, with D tentatively TRBD1 (5 bases). Trimming cost V 5 bases and J 0 bases, with 14 bases left between them. The CDR3 has 16 residues. CDR1 is SGHTA and CDR2 is FQGNSA in the germline V gene.

The V and J genes are TRBV18 and TRBJ1-3, with a weak D call TRBD1 (5 bases). The CDR3 consists of 16 residues. V was cut by 6 bases and J by 0 bases, with 15 bases left in between. Per the germline V gene, CDR1 is KGHSH and CDR2 is LQKENI. The chain's CDR3 is CASSPLDSVSGNTIYF. The CDR3 bases are TGTGCCAGCTCGCCATTAGACAGCGTCTCTGGAAACACCATATATTTT.

The gene calls are TRBV19 and TRBJ1-3; D is unclear. Trimming pared 1 base from V and 1 base from J, leaving 2 bases between. The germline V gene has CDR1 LNHDA and CDR2 SQIVND (reference sequence). The CDR3 covers 13 residues. The CDR3 protein is CASSIVSGNTIYF. In DNA, the CDR3 is TGTGCCAGTAGTATAGTATCTGGAAACACCATATATTTT.

The V call is TRBV10-2, the J call TRBJ1-5; 11 bases align to TRBD1. CDR3 size: 14 residues. J was trimmed by 7 bases and V by 8 bases; bases with no gene match: 7. Germline values: CDR1 WSHSY, CDR2 SAAADI. The CDR3 coding sequence is TGCGCCAGCTTGGGGGACAGGGGGGGCCAGCCCCAGCATTTT. It yields the protein CASLGDRGGQPQHF.

This chain uses TRBV12-5 with TRBJ1-1, with 9 bases identical to TRBD1. In germline, CDR1 is LGHNT, CDR2 FRNRAP. This CDR3 region has 16 residues. The V gene end was trimmed by 1 base and the J gene end by 7 bases; junction bases not matched to a gene: 10. Written as DNA, the CDR3 is TGTGCTAGTGGTTTGGCCGTGACAGGGGGATATAGTGAAGCTTTCTTT. Its protein product is CASGLAVTGGYSEAFF.

This chain joins TRBV5-4 and TRBJ2-7, with 7 bases aligning to TRBD1. Trimming removed 2 bases from V and 6 bases from J; junction bases left unmatched: 2. The CDR3 extends over 12 amino acids. CDR1 and CDR2 from the germline V gene are SGHNT and YYREEE (reference sequence). The DNA of the CDR3 is TGTGCCAGCAGCTTACAGGGGCGCGAGCAGTACTTC. Protein: CASSLQGREQYF.

The rearrangement uses TRBV9 and TRBJ1-1; tentatively, D is TRBD1 (6 bases). V shed 3 bases and J shed 10 bases, with 19 bases lying between them. The CDR3 runs to 14 residues. The germline V gene encodes CDR1 SGDLS and CDR2 YYNGEE. CDR3 sequence (DNA): TGTGCCAGCAGCGACACAGGGTATGGCGGTCGAGCTTTCTTT. Protein: CASSDTGYGGRAFF.

The V gene is TRBV19, the J gene TRBJ1-5; D is possibly TRBD1 (6 bases). Between the trimmed V and J ends, which lost 4 bases and 3 bases, there was a span of 10 bases. The CDR3 sequence is 14 residues long. Per the germline V gene, CDR1 is LNHDA and CDR2 is SQIVND (reference sequence). The CDR3 is CASSTQGPNQPQHF. Here the CDR3 DNA reads TGTGCCAGTAGTACACAGGGCCCCAATCAGCCCCAGCATTTT.

A remark on this clone: At one end, the junction sequence differs from germline, possibly due to a read error. V gene TRBV12-3 or TRBV12-4 combines with J gene TRBJ1-1, with 7 bases that match TRBD1. This CDR3 comprises 11 residues. CDR3 protein: CASREGTDQTF. Written as DNA, the CDR3 is TGTGCCAGCAGGGAAGGGACAGACCAGACTTTT.

J is TRBJ1-3 and V is TRBV15, with unresolved D. This CDR3 region has 13 residues. The V gene's germline CDR1 is LNHNV and CDR2 YYDKDF (reference sequence). With 11 bases removed from V and 0 bases from J, the gap between germline ends came to 11 bases. CDR3 protein: CAALRISGNTIYF. The CDR3, as DNA: TGTGCCGCCCTGAGGATCTCTGGAAACACCATATATTTT.

The chain has TRBV4-3 and TRBJ2-5; 12 bases are a match to TRBD1. V dropped 0 bases and J dropped 5; count of bases not matched to a gene: 4. Germline values: CDR1 LGHNA, CDR2 YSLEER. There are 16 residues in the CDR3. CDR3 in DNA: TGCGCCAGCAGCCAAGAGGGGACAGGGGGCATGGAGACCCAGTACTTC. The encoded protein is CASSQEGTGGMETQYF.

This rearrangement joins TRBV14 to TRBJ1-3; the match to TRBD1 covers 8 bases. Germline assignment: CDR1 SGHDN and CDR2 FVKESK. V was clipped by 5 bases and J by 3 bases; unmatched bases: 3. This CDR3 is built from 14 residues. This chain's CDR3 is CASSSTGGGNTIYF. The CDR3 DNA reads as TGTGCCAGCAGCTCCACAGGGGGTGGAAACACCATATATTTT.

The genes are TRBV7-9 and TRBJ1-1, with D tentatively TRBD1 (5 bases). This CDR3 spans 15 amino acids. The V gene lost 5 bases and the J gene lost 3 bases, with 16 bases spanning the gap. The germline CDR1 and CDR2 sequences are SEHNR and FQNEAQ (reference sequence). The CDR3 here is CASSLQGGGDTEAFF. CDR3 nucleotides: TGTGCCAGCAGCCTTCAAGGTGGGGGGGACACTGAAGCTTTCTTT.

This chain joins TRBV5-1 and TRBJ2-2; the D gene is possibly TRBD1 (6 bases). Between the trimmed V and J ends, which lost 1 base and 5 bases, there was a span of 12 bases. Germline V lookup: CDR1 SGHRS, CDR2 YFSETQ. This CDR3 contains 15 residues. CDR3 residues: CASSLKQGGTGELFF. In nucleotides, the CDR3 is TGCGCCAGCAGCTTGAAACAGGGTGGAACCGGGGAGCTGTTTTTT.

This clone appeared a few times. This chain uses TRBV18 with TRBJ1-1, with no clear D. V lost 6 bases and J 1 base, leaving 9 bases between the germline ends. Germline values: CDR1 KGHSH, CDR2 LQKENI. The CDR3 loop spans 13 amino acids. The CDR3: CASSRRQNTEAFF. As DNA, the CDR3 is TGTGCCAGCTCGCGTCGACAGAACACTGAAGCTTTCTTT. The entire variable domain, with the rest obtained from reference TRBV18 and TRBJ1-1, is as follows: NAGVMQNPRHLVRRRGQEARLRCSPMKGHSHVYWYRQLPEEGLKFMVYLQKENIIDESGMPKERFSAEFPKEGPSILRIQQVVRGDSAAYFCASSRRQNTEAFFGQGTRLTVV.

This chain links TRBV19 with TRBJ1-5; TRBD1 aligns across 7 bases. After removal of 6 bases from V and 9 bases from J, the junction contained 5 bases not matched to a gene. CDR1 and CDR2 (germline): LNHDA, SQIVND (reference sequence). The CDR3 has 12 residues. The CDR3 coding sequence is TGTGCCAGTAGCTTGACAGGGCTGCCCCAGCATTTT. Translated: CASSLTGLPQHF.

The chain couples TRBV10-2 to TRBJ1-2; D call uncertain. The CDR3 sequence is 13 residues long. Trimming cost V 2 bases and J 4 bases, with 8 bases left between them. Germline V gene lookup returns CDR1 WSHSY and CDR2 SAAADI. The CDR3 loop is CASSEPGRYGYTF. The DNA of the CDR3 is TGCGCCAGCAGTGAGCCGGGTCGCTATGGCTACACCTTC.